The 26 T cell receptor beta chains below were found in one sample sequenced in a study of blood T cell repertoires in COVID-19. Data came from immunoSEQ multiplex PCR; TCRdb stores just in-frame clones and leaves some out. The sample contains 160,000 or so clones, roughly 87% of which appear only once. The sample was peripheral blood. These receptors all come from a woman between 45 and 65 years old with acute or convalescent COVID-19.

V and J are TRBV27 and TRBJ2-1; 10 positions match TRBD2. Looked up from germline, CDR1 is MNHEY and CDR2 is SMNVEV (reference sequence). CDR3 length: 15 amino acids. V dropped 6 bases and J dropped 5; count of bases not matched to a gene: 7. In DNA, the CDR3 is TGTGCCAGCAGCTGGGGGCTAGCGGGAGACAATGAGCAGTTCTTC. Translating it yields CASSWGLAGDNEQFF.

Here the CDR3 DNA reads TGCAGTTCGCGTGATAGGGGCGAGCAGTACTTC. Encoded protein: CSSRDRGEQYF. The V gene is TRBV20-1, the J gene TRBJ2-7; possibly TRBD1 for D (5 bases). Trimming pared 8 bases from V and 6 bases from J, leaving 14 bases between. The CDR3 length is 11 residues. CDR1 is DFQATT and CDR2 is SNEGSKA in the germline V gene (reference sequence).

V and J are TRBV7-3 and TRBJ1-1; perhaps TRBD1 as D (5 bases). Deletions cut 2 bases from V and 1 base from J, with 11 bases between. This CDR3 contains 15 residues. Germline V gene sequence: CDR1 SGHTA, CDR2 FQGTGA. DNA for the CDR3: TGTGCCAGCAGCTTATACGACAGCCCGAACACTGAAGCTTTCTTT. This gives the protein CASSLYDSPNTEAFF.

The CDR3 loop is CASSPTSGGAYEQYF. The CDR3 DNA is TGTGCCAGCTCACCCACTAGCGGGGGGGCTTACGAGCAGTACTTC. The chain employs TRBV18 and TRBJ2-7, with 13 positions matching TRBD2. J gave up 4 bases and V 3 bases, and 3 bases lay outside the gene matches. The CDR3 is 15 residues long. Germline loops: CDR1 KGHSH, CDR2 LQKENI.

The chain combines TRBV11-3 with TRBJ2-5; D gene uncertain. Germline CDR1 is SGHNT and CDR2 is YENEEA. V lost 2 bases and J lost 4, with 8 bases in between. This CDR3 spans 13 amino acids. This CDR3 reads CASSLRTVETQYF. In DNA form, the CDR3 reads TGTGCCAGCAGCTTACGAACGGTAGAGACCCAGTACTTC.

V is TRBV6-5 and J is TRBJ1-3; 10 bases agree with TRBD1. This CDR3 is built from 14 residues. The germline gives CDR1 MNHEY, CDR2 SVGAGI. Trimming removed 6 bases from V and 4 bases from J; junction bases left unmatched: 3. The CDR3, as DNA: TGTGCCAGCAGGCGGACAGGGGGAGGAAACACCATATATTTT. Protein: CASRRTGGGNTIYF.

V is TRBV7-9 and J is TRBJ2-7; 9 nucleotides align to TRBD2. The V gene's germline CDR1 is SEHNR and CDR2 FQNEAQ (reference sequence). The CDR3 is 16 residues long. The J segment lost 4 bases and the V segment lost 5 bases, leaving 12 bases of the junction unmatched. CDR3 sequence reads: CASSPIAGEGSYEQYF. In DNA, the CDR3 is TGTGCCAGCAGCCCTATAGCGGGAGAGGGGTCGTACGAGCAGTACTTC.

The chain employs TRBV6-2 or TRBV6-3 and TRBJ2-2, with D perhaps TRBD1 (5 bases). V shed 1 base and J shed 0 bases, with 6 bases lying between them. The CDR3 totals 15 residues. Looked up from germline, CDR1 is MNHEY and CDR2 is SVGEGT. In nucleotides, the CDR3 is TGTGCCAGCAGTTACTGGGGCACGAACACCGGGGAGCTGTTTTTT. Encoded protein: CASSYWGTNTGELFF.

A few counts support this clone. This chain links TRBV7-8 with TRBJ1-1; tentative D call: TRBD1 (6 bases). The CDR3 has 13 amino acids. Germline CDR1 and CDR2: SGHVS and FQNEAQ. V was shortened by 6 bases and J by 5 bases, with 13 bases between the two germline ends. The CDR3 protein is CASRRDTGTEAFF. The CDR3 nucleotides are TGTGCCAGCAGGAGGGACACAGGGACTGAAGCTTTCTTT.

The genes are TRBV10-3 and TRBJ1-2, with D perhaps TRBD1 (5 bases). This CDR3 is 14 amino acids long. V was cut by 4 bases and J by 10 bases, with 19 bases left in between. Germline CDR1 and CDR2: ENHRY and SYGVKD. The chain's CDR3 is CAISARGESINYTF. In nucleotides, the CDR3 is TGTGCCATCAGTGCTCGGGGGGAGAGTATAAACTACACCTTC.

The chain combines TRBV5-4 with TRBJ2-1; TRBD2 aligns across 15 bases. The CDR3 runs 18 residues. CDR1 and CDR2 from the germline V gene are SGHNT and YYREEE (reference sequence). The V gene end was trimmed by 2 bases and the J gene end by 6 bases; junction bases not matched to a gene: 9. The CDR3 loop reads CASSLLGLAGGPGNEQFF. The CDR3 DNA is TGTGCCAGCAGCTTACTAGGACTAGCGGGGGGGCCTGGCAATGAGCAGTTCTTC.

The rearrangement uses TRBV2 and TRBJ2-7; weak D call: TRBD2 (6 bases). The CDR3 is made up of 15 amino acids. Per germline, CDR1 SNHLY and CDR2 FYNNEI. Trimming removed 4 bases from V and 3 bases from J, with 16 bases in between. The chain's CDR3 is CASSGGGGDFYEQYF. The CDR3, as DNA: TGTGCCAGCAGTGGGGGTGGCGGGGACTTCTACGAGCAGTACTTC.

This chain connects TRBV19 to TRBJ1-5; 7 bases line up with TRBD1. With 4 bases clipped from V and 0 bases from J, the junction kept 9 bases outside the gene matches. The CDR3 contains 17 residues. Germline V gene sequence: CDR1 LNHDA, CDR2 SQIVND (reference sequence). The CDR3 sequence: CASSKGQETYSNQPQHF. CDR3 in DNA: TGTGCCAGTAGTAAAGGACAGGAGACTTATAGCAATCAGCCCCAGCATTTT.

The rearrangement uses TRBV29-1 and TRBJ2-1; the D is unclear. The CDR3 sequence is 15 residues long. Trimming removed 1 base at V and 3 bases at J, with 13 bases between. Looked up from germline, CDR1 is SQVTM and CDR2 is ANQGSEA. CDR3 loop: CSVEGSYTLYNEQFF. The CDR3 region has the DNA TGCAGCGTTGAAGGGAGCTATACCCTCTACAATGAGCAGTTCTTC.

The V call is TRBV6-6, the J call TRBJ2-5; D uncertain. CDR1 MNHNY and CDR2 SVGAGI come from the germline V gene (reference sequence). CDR3 length: 11 residues. V gave up 7 bases and J gave up 4 bases, with 7 bases separating them. The CDR3 loop is CASTAGETQYF. CDR3 nucleotide sequence: TGTGCCAGCACCGCAGGAGAGACCCAGTACTTC.

The rearrangement joins TRBV24-1 to TRBJ2-5, with 12 bases identical to TRBD1. Germline V lookup: CDR1 KGHDR, CDR2 SFDVKD. Unmatched junction bases numbered 3, after V lost 4 bases and J lost 4 bases. The CDR3 is made up of 15 amino acids. The CDR3 protein is CATSDRDRGPETQYF. As DNA, the CDR3 is TGTGCCACCAGTGACAGGGACAGGGGGCCAGAGACCCAGTACTTC.

The gene calls are TRBV19 and TRBJ1-2; no clear D. Germline CDR1 reads LNHDA; CDR2 reads SQIVND (reference sequence). Trimming removed 5 bases at V and 4 bases at J, with 14 bases between. The CDR3 length is 14 residues. CDR3 amino acids: CASSRDGDPYGYTF. The CDR3 nucleotides are TGTGCCAGTAGTCGAGACGGAGACCCCTATGGCTACACCTTC.

The chain couples TRBV29-1 to TRBJ2-7, with 8 nucleotides matching TRBD1. J gave up 3 bases and V 4 bases, and 2 bases lay outside the gene matches. Germline-derived CDR1 and CDR2 are SQVTM and ANQGSEA. The CDR3 totals 12 residues. The CDR3, as DNA: TGCAGCGTTGGGGGGACAGGCTACGAGCAGTACTTC. Amino acid sequence: CSVGGTGYEQYF.

This clone was recorded a few times. The rearrangement joins TRBV7-2 to TRBJ2-5, with TRBD2 matching over 9 bases. Per germline, CDR1 SGHTA and CDR2 FQGNSA. The CDR3 runs 17 residues. V shed 4 bases and J 6 bases; nucleotides not matched to a gene: 15. The CDR3, as DNA: TGTGCCAGCAGCTCCGCCCTAGGCGCGGGGGGGCCAAAGACCCAGTACTTC. Its translation is CASSSALGAGGPKTQYF.

The gene calls are TRBV3-1 (or the pseudogene TRBV3-2) and TRBJ1-5, with TRBD1 matching over 10 bases. The length of the CDR3 is 16 residues. Germline CDR1 reads LGHDT; CDR2 reads YNNKEL (reference sequence). Germline trimming cut 2 bases from V and 4 bases from J; bases unmatched to any gene: 5. The CDR3 loop reads CASSQTRTGGNQPQHF. Written as DNA, the CDR3 is TGTGCCAGCAGCCAAACCAGGACAGGGGGGAATCAGCCCCAGCATTTT.

The J gene is TRBJ1-1, the V gene TRBV5-1, with 8 positions matching TRBD1. The CDR3 is 17 residues long. V was clipped by 2 bases and J by 0 bases; unmatched bases: 9. The germline V gene encodes CDR1 SGHRS and CDR2 YFSETQ. CDR3 loop: CASSFSRGPEMNTEAFF. CDR3 in DNA: TGCGCCAGCAGCTTTTCCAGGGGGCCGGAAATGAACACTGAAGCTTTCTTT. The variable domain in full, completed from reference TRBV5-1 and TRBJ1-1, reads KAGVTQTPRYLIKTRGQQVTLSCSPISGHRSVSWYQQTPGQGLQFLFEYFSETQRNKGNFPGRFSGRQFSNSRSEMNVSTLELGDSALYLCASSFSRGPEMNTEAFFGQGTRLTVV.

This rearrangement joins TRBV19 to TRBJ1-4; no definite D call. Germline lookup yields CDR1 LNHDA and CDR2 SQIVND (reference sequence). The CDR3 length is 14 residues. V lost 3 bases and J lost 6, with 11 bases in between. CDR3 amino acids: CASSMFGSDEKLFF. The DNA for the CDR3 is TGTGCCAGTAGTATGTTTGGCAGCGATGAAAAACTGTTTTTT.

The V gene is TRBV2, the J gene TRBJ2-4; 10 bases align to TRBD2. The CDR3 loop spans 15 amino acids. J was trimmed by 3 bases and V by 4 bases; bases with no gene match: 3. The germline V gene has CDR1 SNHLY and CDR2 FYNNEI. As DNA, the CDR3 is TGTGCCAGCAGTGCCCTAGCGGGGGACAAAAACATTCAGTACTTC. Encoded protein: CASSALAGDKNIQYF.

The chain has TRBV7-9 and TRBJ1-5, with D possibly matching TRBD1 (5 bases). Trimming pared 4 bases from V and 0 bases from J, leaving 10 bases between. CDR3 size: 15 residues. Germline assignment: CDR1 SEHNR and CDR2 FQNEAQ (reference sequence). CDR3 nucleotide sequence: TGTGCCAGCAGCTCCGGGGGATATAGCAATCAGCCCCAGCATTTT. Its translation: CASSSGGYSNQPQHF. Supplemented by reference TRBV7-9 and TRBJ1-5, the full variable domain reads DTGVSQNPRHKITKRGQNVTFRCDPISEHNRLYWYRQTLGQGPEFLTYFQNEAQLEKSRLLSDRFSAERPKGSFSTLEIQRTEQGDSAMYLCASSSGGYSNQPQHFGDGTRLSIL.

The rearrangement uses TRBV4-2 and TRBJ1-6; possibly TRBD1 for D (5 bases). This CDR3 has 15 amino acids. CDR1 and CDR2 from the germline V gene are LGHNA and YNFKEQ. The V gene lost 0 bases and the J gene lost 13 bases, with 16 bases spanning the gap. The CDR3 DNA sequence: TGTGCCAGCAGCCAAGACGCGGGGACGGTGGACCCCCTCCACTTT. It is translated as CASSQDAGTVDPLHF.

The rearrangement joins TRBV7-2 to TRBJ1-4; tentative D call: TRBD1 (5 bases). Germline V gene lookup returns CDR1 SGHTA and CDR2 FQGNSA. This CDR3 has 17 amino acids. Trimming stripped 5 bases from V and 0 bases from J, with 16 bases between. The CDR3 here is CASSPNPGIPTNEKLFF. As DNA, the CDR3 is TGTGCCAGCAGCCCCAACCCAGGGATCCCAACTAATGAAAAACTGTTTTTT. Variable domain in full (rest from reference TRBV7-2 and TRBJ1-4): GAGVSQSPSNKVTEKGKDVELRCDPISGHTALYWYRQSLGQGLEFLIYFQGNSAPDKSGLPSDRFSAERTGGSVSTLTIQRTQQEDSAVYLCASSPNPGIPTNEKLFFGSGTQLSVL.